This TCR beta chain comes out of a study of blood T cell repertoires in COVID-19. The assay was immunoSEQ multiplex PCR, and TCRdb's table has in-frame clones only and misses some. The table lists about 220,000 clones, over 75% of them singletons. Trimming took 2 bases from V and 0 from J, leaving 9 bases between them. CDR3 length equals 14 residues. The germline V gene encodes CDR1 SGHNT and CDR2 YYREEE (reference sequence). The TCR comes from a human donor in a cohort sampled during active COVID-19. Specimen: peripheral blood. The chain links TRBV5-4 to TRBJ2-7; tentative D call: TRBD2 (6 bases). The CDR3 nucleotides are TGTGCCAGCAGCTTACGACTAGACTCCTACGAGCAGTACTTC. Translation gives CASSLRLDSYEQYF.